The present TCR beta chain was sequenced within a study of T-cell reconstitution after alpha-beta-depleted transplantation in children. Study results and limitations: The study reportedly traced alpha-beta T cells about two months after transplant to several hundred expanded graft clones.

The CDR3 is made up of 13 amino acids. The V end was cut by 3 bases, the J end by 1 base, with 6 bases between. Germline V CDR1 and CDR2: ENHRY, SYGVKD. In the case of this clonotype: Its antigen is still unknown.

Using unique molecular identifiers, the investigators prepared the TCRbeta library. MiXCR, run by TCRdb on the PCR reads, gives a single entry per CDR3 protein. The table records 200,000 to 250,000 distinct CDR3 sequences, about 11% of them present only once. This chain uses TRBV10-3 with TRBJ2-5; D may be TRBD1 (5 bases). This material consisted of PBMCs, taken before TCRalphabeta/CD19-depleted stem cell transplant. This clonotype was obtained from a child younger than two with acute myeloid leukemia, due to receive a stem cell transplant. CDR3 nucleotides: TGTGCCATCAGTGACAGGGCCCAAGAGACCCAGTACTTC. This encodes CAISDRAQETQYF.